This T cell receptor beta chain comes out of a study of siplizumab effects on memory and regulatory T cells. This CDR3 comprises 16 residues. V gave up 5 bases and J gave up 0 bases, with 15 bases separating them. The germline gives CDR1 SEHNR, CDR2 FQNEAQ (reference sequence). Concerning this clone itself: Its antigen remains unknown.

Libraries were prepared by immunoSEQ multiplex PCR; TCRdb keeps only in-frame clonotypes and omits some of them. The sample carries some 110,000 clones, about 92% recorded once. Study-wide findings and caveats: Proliferating Tregs in siplizumab cultures were never verified as suppressive.

The sequence was collected from a human donor in good health. Sequenced input: CD4+ T cells sorted from blood. The J gene is TRBJ2-3, the V gene TRBV7-9; D perhaps matches TRBD1 (5 bases). The CDR3 nucleotides are TGTGCCAGCAGCGCCAGTCCAGGGCCTAGCACAGATACGCAGTATTTT. Translation: CASSASPGPSTDTQYF.